Listed here is a single T cell receptor beta chain. Antigen: not known. This table comes from immunoSEQ multiplex PCR, and its TCRdb copy is limited to in-frame clones, with some not included. The table shows around 100,000 clones, with over 75% occurring only once. The data stem from a study of T cell responses to AZD1222 COVID-19 vaccine. Study-wide points: With two AZD1222 doses given, Spike-specific TCR breadth and depth both rose. Vaccine-related CD4 TCRs covered spike, predominating at 160-218 and 743-854. Of the AZD1222 recipients, only six or seven were seropositive at baseline. A mostly white British donor set with more females was recruited, and clonal diversity was possibly underestimated.

The V end was cut by 4 bases, the J end by 3 bases, with 18 bases between. This CDR3 spans 17 amino acids. Looked up from germline, CDR1 is MGHRA and CDR2 is YSYEKL. The clonotype originates from an adult in good health. The J gene is TRBJ1-4, the V gene TRBV4-1; weak D call: TRBD1 (5 bases). The sequenced sample was peripheral blood, obtained on day 0 of AZD1222 vaccination. The chain's CDR3 is CASSRALDGAANEKLFF. The CDR3 DNA is TGCGCCAGCAGCCGAGCCCTGGATGGGGCAGCTAATGAAAAACTGTTTTTT.